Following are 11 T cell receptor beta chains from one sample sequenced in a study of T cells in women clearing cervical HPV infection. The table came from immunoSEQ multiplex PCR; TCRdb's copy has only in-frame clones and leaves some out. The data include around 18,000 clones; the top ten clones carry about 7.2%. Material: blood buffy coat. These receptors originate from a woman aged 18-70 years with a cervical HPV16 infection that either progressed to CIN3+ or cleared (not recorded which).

The CDR3 bases that were read are TGTGCCAGTAGTATGACAGGGCTTGAGGCAGATACG. Translation: CASSMTGLEADT. The full CDR3 reads CASSMTGLEADTQYF. The chain couples TRBV19 to TRBJ2-3; 7 bases are shared with TRBD1. The read is 3 residues too short to cover the CDR3 end, so that end is filled in from the germline J gene. In germline, CDR1 is LNHDA, CDR2 SQIVND (reference sequence). CDR3 length: 15 amino acids. With 3 bases clipped from V and 4 bases from J, the junction kept 7 bases outside the gene matches.

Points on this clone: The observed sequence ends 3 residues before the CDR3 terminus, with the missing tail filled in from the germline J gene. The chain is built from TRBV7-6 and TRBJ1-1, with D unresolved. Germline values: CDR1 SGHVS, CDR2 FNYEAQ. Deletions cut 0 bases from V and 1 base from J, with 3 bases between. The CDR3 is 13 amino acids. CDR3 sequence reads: CASSLARNTEAFF. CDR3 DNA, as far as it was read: TGTGCCAGCAGCTTAGCTCGGAACACTGAA.

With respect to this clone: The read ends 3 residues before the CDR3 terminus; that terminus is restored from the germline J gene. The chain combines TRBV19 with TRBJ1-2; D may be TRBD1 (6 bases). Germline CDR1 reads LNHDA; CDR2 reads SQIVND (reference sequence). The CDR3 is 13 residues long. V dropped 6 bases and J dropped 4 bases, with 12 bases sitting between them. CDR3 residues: CASSPTGSYGYTF. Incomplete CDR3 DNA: TGTGCCAGTAGCCCCACAGGGAGCTATGGC.

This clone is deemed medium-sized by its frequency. Partial CDR3 DNA: TGTGCCAGCTCACCAACAGGAGGGCCCTCCTATGGC. This translates into CASSPTGGPSYG. The CDR3, in full, reads CASSPTGGPSYGYTF. J is TRBJ1-2 and V is TRBV18; TRBD1 is a possible D gene (5 bases). The read ends 3 residues before the CDR3 terminus; that terminus is restored from the germline J gene. V was pared by 2 bases and J by 4 bases, with 14 bases between. CDR3 length: 15 amino acids. Germline V CDR1 and CDR2: KGHSH, LQKENI.

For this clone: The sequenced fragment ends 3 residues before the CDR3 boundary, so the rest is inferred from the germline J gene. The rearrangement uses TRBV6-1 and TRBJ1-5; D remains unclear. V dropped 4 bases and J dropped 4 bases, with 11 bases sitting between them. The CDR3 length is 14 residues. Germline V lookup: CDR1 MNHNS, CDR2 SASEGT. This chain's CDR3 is CASSVSGGNQPQHF. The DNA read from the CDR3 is TGTGCCAGCAGTGTGTCAGGAGGGAATCAGCCC.

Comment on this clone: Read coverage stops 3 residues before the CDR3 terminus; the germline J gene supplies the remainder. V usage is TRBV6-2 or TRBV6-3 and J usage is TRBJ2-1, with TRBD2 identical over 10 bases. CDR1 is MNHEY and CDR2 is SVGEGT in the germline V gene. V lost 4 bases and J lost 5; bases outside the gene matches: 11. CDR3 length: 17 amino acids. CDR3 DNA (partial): TGTGCCAGCAGTTGGGGGTCTAGCGGGGGAGGCAACAATGAG. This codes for CASSWGSSGGGNNE. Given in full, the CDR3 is CASSWGSSGGGNNEQFF.

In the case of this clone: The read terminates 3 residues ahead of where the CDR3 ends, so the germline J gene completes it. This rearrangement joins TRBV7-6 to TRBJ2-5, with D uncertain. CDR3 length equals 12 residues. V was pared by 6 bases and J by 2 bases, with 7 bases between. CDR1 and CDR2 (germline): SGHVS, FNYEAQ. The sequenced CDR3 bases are TGTGCCAGCAGTCCTATACAAGAGACC. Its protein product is CASSPIQET. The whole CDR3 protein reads CASSPIQETQYF.

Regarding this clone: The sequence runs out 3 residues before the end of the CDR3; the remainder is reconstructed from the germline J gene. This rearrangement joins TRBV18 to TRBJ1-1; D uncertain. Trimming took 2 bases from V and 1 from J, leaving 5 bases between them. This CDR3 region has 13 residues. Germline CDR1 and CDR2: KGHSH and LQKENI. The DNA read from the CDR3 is TGTGCCAGCTCACCAATACAGAACACTGAA. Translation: CASSPIQNTE. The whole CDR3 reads CASSPIQNTEAFF.

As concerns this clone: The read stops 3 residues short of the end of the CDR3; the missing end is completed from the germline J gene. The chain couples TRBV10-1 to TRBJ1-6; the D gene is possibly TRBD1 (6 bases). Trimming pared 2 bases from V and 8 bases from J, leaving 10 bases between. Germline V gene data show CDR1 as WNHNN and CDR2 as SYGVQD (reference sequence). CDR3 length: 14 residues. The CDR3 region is CASSEDYRDSPLHF. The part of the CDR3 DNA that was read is TGCGCCAGCAGTGAGGACTACAGGGATTCACCC.

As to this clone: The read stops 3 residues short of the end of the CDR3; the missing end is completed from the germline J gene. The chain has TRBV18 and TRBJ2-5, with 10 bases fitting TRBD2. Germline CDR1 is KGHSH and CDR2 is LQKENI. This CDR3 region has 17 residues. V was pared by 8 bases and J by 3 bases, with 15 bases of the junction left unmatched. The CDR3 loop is CASTYLGPSGGEETQYF. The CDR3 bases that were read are TGTGCCAGCACCTACCTGGGACCCAGCGGGGGGGAAGAGACC.

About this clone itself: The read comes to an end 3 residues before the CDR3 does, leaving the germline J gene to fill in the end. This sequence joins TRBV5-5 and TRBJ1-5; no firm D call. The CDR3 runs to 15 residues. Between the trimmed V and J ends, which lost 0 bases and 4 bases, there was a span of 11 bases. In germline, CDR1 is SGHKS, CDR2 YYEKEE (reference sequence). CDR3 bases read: TGTGCCAGCAGCTTGGCCAGCAGACTGAATCAGCCC. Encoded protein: CASSLASRLNQP. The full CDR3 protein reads CASSLASRLNQPQHF.